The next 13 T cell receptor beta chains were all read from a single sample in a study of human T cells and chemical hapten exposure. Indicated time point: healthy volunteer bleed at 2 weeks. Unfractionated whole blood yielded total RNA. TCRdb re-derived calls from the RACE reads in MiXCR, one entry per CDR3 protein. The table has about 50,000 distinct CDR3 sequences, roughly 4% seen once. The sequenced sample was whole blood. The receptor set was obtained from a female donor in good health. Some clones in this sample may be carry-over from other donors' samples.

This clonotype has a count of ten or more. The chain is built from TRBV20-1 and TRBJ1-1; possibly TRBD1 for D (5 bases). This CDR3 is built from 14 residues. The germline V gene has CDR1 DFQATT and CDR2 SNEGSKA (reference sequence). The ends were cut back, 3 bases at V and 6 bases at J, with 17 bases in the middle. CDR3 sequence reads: CSASLGPWGAEAFF. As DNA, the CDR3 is TGCAGTGCTAGTTTGGGTCCTTGGGGCGCTGAAGCTTTCTTT.

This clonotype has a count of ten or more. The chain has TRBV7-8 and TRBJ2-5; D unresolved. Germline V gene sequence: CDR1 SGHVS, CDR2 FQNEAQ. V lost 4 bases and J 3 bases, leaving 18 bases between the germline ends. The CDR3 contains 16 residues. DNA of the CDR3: TGTGCCAGCAGCTCTATAGGCGCGGCTCTAGAAGAGACCCAGTACTTC. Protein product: CASSSIGAALEETQYF.

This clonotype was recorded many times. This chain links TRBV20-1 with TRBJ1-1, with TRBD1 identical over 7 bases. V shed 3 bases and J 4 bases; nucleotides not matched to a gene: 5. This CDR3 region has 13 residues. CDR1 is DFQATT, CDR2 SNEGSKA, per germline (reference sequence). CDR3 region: CSASGRGGTEAFF. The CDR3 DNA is TGCAGTGCTAGTGGCAGGGGGGGCACTGAAGCTTTCTTT.

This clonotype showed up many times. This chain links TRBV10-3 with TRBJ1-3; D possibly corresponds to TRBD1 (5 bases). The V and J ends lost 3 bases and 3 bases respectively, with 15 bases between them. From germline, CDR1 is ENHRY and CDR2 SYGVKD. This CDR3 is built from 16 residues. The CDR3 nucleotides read TGTGCCATCAGTGAACGGAAAGTCAGGGTTGGAAACACCATATATTTT. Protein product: CAISERKVRVGNTIYF.

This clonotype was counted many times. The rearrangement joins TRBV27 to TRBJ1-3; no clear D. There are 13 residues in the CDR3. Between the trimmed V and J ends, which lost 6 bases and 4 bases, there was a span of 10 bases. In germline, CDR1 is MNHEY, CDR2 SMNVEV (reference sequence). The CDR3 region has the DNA TGTGCCAGCAGAGACGATTACGGAAACACCATATATTTT. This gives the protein CASRDDYGNTIYF.

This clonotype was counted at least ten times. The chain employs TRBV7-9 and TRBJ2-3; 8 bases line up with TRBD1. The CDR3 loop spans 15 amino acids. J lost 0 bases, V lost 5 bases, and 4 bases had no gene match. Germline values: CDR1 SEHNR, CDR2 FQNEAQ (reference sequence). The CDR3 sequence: CASSQGQASTDTQYF. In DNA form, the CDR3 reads TGTGCCAGCAGCCAGGGACAGGCCAGCACAGATACGCAGTATTTT.

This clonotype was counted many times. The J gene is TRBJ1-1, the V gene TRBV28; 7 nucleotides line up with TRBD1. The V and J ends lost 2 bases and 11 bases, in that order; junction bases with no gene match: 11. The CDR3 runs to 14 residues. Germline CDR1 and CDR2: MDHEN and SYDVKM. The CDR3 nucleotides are TGTGCCAGCAGTTTAAGCGGAGTCGAGACAGGGGCTTTCTTT. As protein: CASSLSGVETGAFF.

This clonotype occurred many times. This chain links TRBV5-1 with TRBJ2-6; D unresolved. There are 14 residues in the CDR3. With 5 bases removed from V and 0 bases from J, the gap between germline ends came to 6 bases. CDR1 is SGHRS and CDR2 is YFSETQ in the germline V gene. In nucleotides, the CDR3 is TGCGCCAGCAGTGAGTCCTCTGGGGCCAACGTCCTGACTTTC. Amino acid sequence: CASSESSGANVLTF.

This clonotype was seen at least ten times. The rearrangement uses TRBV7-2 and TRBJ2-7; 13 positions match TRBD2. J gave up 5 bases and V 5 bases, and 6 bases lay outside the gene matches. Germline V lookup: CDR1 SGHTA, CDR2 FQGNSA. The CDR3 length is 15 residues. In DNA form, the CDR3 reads TGTGCCAGCAGCACTGGACTAGCGGGGGTAGACGAGCAGTACTTC. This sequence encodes CASSTGLAGVDEQYF. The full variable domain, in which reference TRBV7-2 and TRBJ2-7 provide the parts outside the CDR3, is GAGVSQSPSNKVTEKGKDVELRCDPISGHTALYWYRQSLGQGLEFLIYFQGNSAPDKSGLPSDRFSAERTGGSVSTLTIQRTQQEDSAVYLCASSTGLAGVDEQYFGPGTRLTVT.

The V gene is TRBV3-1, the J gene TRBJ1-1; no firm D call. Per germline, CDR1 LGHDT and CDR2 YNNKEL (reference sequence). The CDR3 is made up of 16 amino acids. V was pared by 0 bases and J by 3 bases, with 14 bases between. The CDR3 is CASSQDPGSRDTEAFF. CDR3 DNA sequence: TGTGCCAGCAGCCAAGATCCCGGGTCGAGGGACACTGAAGCTTTCTTT.

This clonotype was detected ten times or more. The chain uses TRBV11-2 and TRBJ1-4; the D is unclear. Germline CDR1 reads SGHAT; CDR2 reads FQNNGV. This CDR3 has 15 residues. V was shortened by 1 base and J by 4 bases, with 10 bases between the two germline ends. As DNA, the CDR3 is TGTGCCAGCAGCTTAGTACCCAACATTAATGAAAAACTGTTTTTT. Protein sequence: CASSLVPNINEKLFF.

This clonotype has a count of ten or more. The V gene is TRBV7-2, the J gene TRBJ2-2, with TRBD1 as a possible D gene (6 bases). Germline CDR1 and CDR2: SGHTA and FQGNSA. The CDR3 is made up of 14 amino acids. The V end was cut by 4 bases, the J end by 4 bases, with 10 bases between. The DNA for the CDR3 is TGTGCCAGCAGCTCCGGACAGATCACCGGGGAGCTGTTTTTT. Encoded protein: CASSSGQITGELFF. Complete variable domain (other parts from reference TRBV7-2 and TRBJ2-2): GAGVSQSPSNKVTEKGKDVELRCDPISGHTALYWYRQSLGQGLEFLIYFQGNSAPDKSGLPSDRFSAERTGGSVSTLTIQRTQQEDSAVYLCASSSGQITGELFFGEGSRLTVL.

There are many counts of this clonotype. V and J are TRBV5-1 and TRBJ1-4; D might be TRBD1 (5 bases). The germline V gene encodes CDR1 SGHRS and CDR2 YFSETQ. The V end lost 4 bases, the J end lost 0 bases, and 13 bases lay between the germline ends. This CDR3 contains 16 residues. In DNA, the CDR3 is TGCGCCAGCAGCCGCGTTATGGGGGCAACTAATGAAAAACTGTTTTTT. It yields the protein CASSRVMGATNEKLFF.